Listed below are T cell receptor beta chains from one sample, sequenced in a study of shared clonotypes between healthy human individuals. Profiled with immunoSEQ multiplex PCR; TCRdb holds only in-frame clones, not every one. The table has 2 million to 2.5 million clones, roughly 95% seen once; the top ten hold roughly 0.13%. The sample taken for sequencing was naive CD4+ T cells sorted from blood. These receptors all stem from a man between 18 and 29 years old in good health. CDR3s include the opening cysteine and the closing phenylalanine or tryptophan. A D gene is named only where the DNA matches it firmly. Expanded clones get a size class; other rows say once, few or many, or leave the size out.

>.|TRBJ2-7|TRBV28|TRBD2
CASSPSGGTPPEQYF
TGTGCCAGCAGTCCGAGCGGGGGGACCCCCCCCGAGCAGTACTTC
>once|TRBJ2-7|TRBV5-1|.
CASSWARDRGTEQYF
TGCGCCAGCAGCTGGGCCCGGGACCGGGGAACGGAGCAGTACTTC
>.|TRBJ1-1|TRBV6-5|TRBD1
CASSSPGQGGRAFF
TGTGCCAGCAGTTCCCCGGGACAGGGCGGCCGTGCTTTCTTT
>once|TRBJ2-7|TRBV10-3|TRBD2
CATDSVPGLAGYEQYF
TGTGCCACCGATTCCGTCCCCGGACTAGCGGGGTACGAGCAGTACTTC
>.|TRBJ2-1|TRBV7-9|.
CASSPGYNEQFF
TGTGCCAGCAGCCCGGGTTACAATGAGCAGTTCTTC
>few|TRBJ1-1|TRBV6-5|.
CASSRGQEAFF
TGTGCCAGCAGCCGCGGACAGGAAGCTTTCTTT
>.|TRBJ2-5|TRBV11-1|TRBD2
CASSIGLAETQYF
TGTGCCAGCAGCATAGGACTAGCTGAGACCCAGTACTTC
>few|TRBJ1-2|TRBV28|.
CAVGWGYTF
TGTGCCGTAGGATGGGGCTACACCTTC
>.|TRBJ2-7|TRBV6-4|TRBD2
CASKRGEQYF
TGTGCCAGCAAGCGGGGCGAGCAGTACTTC
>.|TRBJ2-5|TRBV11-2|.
CASSLTTGSPETQYF
TGTGCCAGCAGCTTGACAACAGGGTCCCCAGAGACCCAGTACTTC
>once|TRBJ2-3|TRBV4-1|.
CASSPGGGTDTQYF
TGCGCCAGCAGCCCCGGTGGGGGAACAGATACGCAGTATTTT
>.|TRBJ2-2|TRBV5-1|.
CASSFLQNTGELFF
TGCGCCAGCAGCTTCTTACAGAACACCGGGGAGCTGTTTTTT
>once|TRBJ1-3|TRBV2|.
CASSEGVTSGNTIYF
TGTGCCAGCAGTGAAGGTGTCACCTCTGGAAACACCATATATTTT
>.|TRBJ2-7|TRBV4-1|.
CASSPLILEGRDEQYF
TGCGCCAGCAGCCCCCTGATTTTAGAGGGGCGGGACGAGCAGTACTTC
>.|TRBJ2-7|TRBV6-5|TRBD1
CASRSKTGHRNEQYF
TGTGCCAGCAGGTCTAAGACAGGGCATCGAAACGAGCAGTACTTC
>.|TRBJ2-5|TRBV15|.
CATSRDESETQYF
TGTGCCACCAGCAGAGATGAGTCGGAGACCCAGTACTTC
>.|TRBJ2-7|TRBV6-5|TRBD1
CASTEDRGDEQYF
TGTGCCAGCACTGAAGACAGGGGAGACGAGCAGTACTTC
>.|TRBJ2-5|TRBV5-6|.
CASSPGWRQIEGETQYF
TGTGCCAGCAGCCCGGGGTGGAGGCAGATCGAGGGAGAGACCCAGTACTTC
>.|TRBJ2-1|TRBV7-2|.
CASSLARQVNEQFF
TGTGCCAGCAGCTTAGCCAGACAGGTCAATGAGCAGTTCTTC
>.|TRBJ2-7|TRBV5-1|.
CASSSYSGSLWEQYF
TGCGCCAGCAGCTCATATAGCGGCTCCCTCTGGGAGCAGTACTTC
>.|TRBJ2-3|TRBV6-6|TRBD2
CASGGLAGLTQYF
TGTGCCAGCGGGGGACTAGCGGGATTGACGCAGTATTTT
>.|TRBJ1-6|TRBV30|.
CAWGPGDSPLHF
TGTGCCTGGGGCCCGGGGGATTCACCCCTCCACTTT
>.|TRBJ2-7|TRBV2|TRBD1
CASSPDRGFYEQYF
TGTGCCAGCAGTCCCGACAGGGGGTTCTACGAGCAGTACTTC
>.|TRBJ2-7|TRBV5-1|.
CASSQDASSYEQYF
TGCGCCAGCAGCCAGGACGCTAGCTCCTACGAGCAGTACTTC
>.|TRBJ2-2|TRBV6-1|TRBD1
CASRGQGHTGELFF
TGTGCCAGCAGAGGACAGGGCCACACCGGGGAGCTGTTTTTT
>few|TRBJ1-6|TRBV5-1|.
CASSLEGNSPLHF
TGCGCCAGCAGCTTGGAAGGTAATTCACCCCTCCACTTT
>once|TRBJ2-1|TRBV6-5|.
CASSYVGATYNEQFF
TGTGCCAGCAGTTACGTGGGGGCAACCTACAATGAGCAGTTCTTC
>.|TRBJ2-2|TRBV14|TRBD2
CASSPVRGATGELFF
TGTGCCAGCAGCCCCGTGCGGGGGGCCACCGGGGAGCTGTTTTTT
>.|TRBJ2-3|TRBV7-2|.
CASSPRTGDTQYF
TGTGCCAGCAGCCCGCGGACCGGAGATACGCAGTATTTT
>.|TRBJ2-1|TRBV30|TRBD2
CAWTPGLAAGNEQFF
TGTGCCTGGACCCCCGGACTAGCGGCGGGGAATGAGCAGTTCTTC
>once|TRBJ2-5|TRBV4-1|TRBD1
CASSLDRIQETQYF
TGCGCCAGCAGCCTGGACAGGATCCAAGAGACCCAGTACTTC
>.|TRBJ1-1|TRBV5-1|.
CASSLEDPKSTEAFF
TGCGCCAGCAGCTTGGAGGATCCAAAATCCACTGAAGCTTTCTTT
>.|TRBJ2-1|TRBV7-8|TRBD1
CASSLDRGSYNEQFF
TGTGCCAGCAGCCTAGACAGGGGGTCCTACAATGAGCAGTTCTTC
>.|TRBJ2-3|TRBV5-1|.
CASSLAAWADTQYF
TGCGCCAGCAGCTTGGCAGCGTGGGCAGATACGCAGTATTTT
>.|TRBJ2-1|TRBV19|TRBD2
CASTPAGGNIFSSYNEQFF
TGTGCCAGTACCCCAGCGGGAGGTAATATTTTTAGCTCCTACAATGAGCAGTTCTTC
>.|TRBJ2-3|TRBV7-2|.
CASSLERGRGQSTDTQYF
TGTGCCAGCAGCTTAGAACGGGGGCGGGGACAGTCAACAGATACGCAGTATTTT
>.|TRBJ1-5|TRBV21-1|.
CASSHYYRQGENQPQHF
TGTGCCAGCAGCCATTACTATAGACAGGGGGAGAATCAGCCCCAGCATTTT
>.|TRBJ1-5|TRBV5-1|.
CASSLQGESQPQHF
TGCGCCAGCAGCCTACAGGGTGAAAGTCAGCCCCAGCATTTT
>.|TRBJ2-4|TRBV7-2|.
CASSPGQSDIQYF
TGTGCCAGCAGCCCGGGTCAGTCGGACATTCAGTACTTC
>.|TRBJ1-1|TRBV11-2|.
CASSFEAGRRGKTEAFF
TGTGCCAGCAGCTTTGAGGCAGGAAGGAGGGGAAAGACTGAAGCTTTCTTT
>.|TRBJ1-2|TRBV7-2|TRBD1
CASSRQGNGYTF
TGTGCCAGCAGCCGACAGGGTAATGGCTACACCTTC
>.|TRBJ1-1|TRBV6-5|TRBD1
CASSAPTGVWTEAFF
TGTGCCAGCAGTGCGCCGACAGGGGTGTGGACTGAAGCTTTCTTT
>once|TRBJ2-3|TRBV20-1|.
CSARSEGTQYF
TGCAGTGCTAGGTCCGAGGGTACGCAGTATTTT
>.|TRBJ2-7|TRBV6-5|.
CASSYLRSYEQYF
TGTGCCAGCAGTTACCTTAGATCCTACGAGCAGTACTTC
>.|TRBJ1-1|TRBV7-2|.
CASGGRALNTEAFF
TGTGCCAGCGGAGGGCGGGCCCTGAACACTGAAGCTTTCTTT